The source of this T cell receptor (beta chain) is a study of cytomegalovirus exposure and HLA in healthy donors (dated by TCRdb to 2015 to 2018). Notes on the research overall: The 500 to 700 repertoires of the first cohort and the 120 validation repertoires were produced on the same platform, according to a later analysis. The aim of the study was to test whether cataloging public T cell receptors could identify signatures of past pathogen exposure. In addition to the first cohort of about 650 subjects, a separate validation cohort of approximately 120 different subjects was used. To predict cytomegalovirus infection status, the study brought together high-throughput TCR immunosequencing, statistical association of individual TCRs with disease status, and machine learning. On the study overall, not on this receptor specifically: The study gave a list of about 170 TCR beta chains associated with cytomegalovirus. In both the original and validation cohorts, the classifier was reported to diagnose cytomegalovirus status with high specificity and sensitivity. A few of the identified cytomegalovirus-associated TCR beta chains were confirmed in vitro to be specific for cytomegalovirus antigens. The authors suggested that the approach could potentially be extended to other disease states and immunological phenotypes. All 110 or so repertoires were used to score co-occurrence in the validation cohort in a later analysis, because that analysis had no HLA typing for the cohort. A later analysis found that TCRs clustered in the first cohort also tended to co-occur in the roughly 110 validation repertoires, with approximately 95% of cluster scores above 0. Most TCR sequences were observed very rarely across donors, whereas some public TCRs were present in many individuals.

Receptor amplification or capture employed the immunoSEQ multiplex PCR assay. In the paper's pipeline: To diagnose cytomegalovirus status from the catalog of TCR beta chain sequences, a statistical classification framework was built. TCRdb took over this immuneACCESS table, retaining in-frame rearrangements with V and J assigned. Such tables are incomplete; in checked studies, under half of the missing clones stem from an unresolved V gene, and the remainder is unexplained. D and trimming come from the DNA, and the V and J calls and clone size come from that table. Present in this sample are some 48,000 clones, about 94% of which were seen just once. Of the sample, roughly 7.1% falls within the top ten clones. The donors belonged to the validation cohort of about 130 subjects, which was separate from the roughly 670-subject first cohort. As regards this clone: Its antigen remains unidentified. The record has no base qualities; no much larger clone is one base away.

Via the germline V gene (reference sequence), CDR1 is MNHEY and CDR2 SMNVEV. From the cysteine up to the phenylalanine, the CDR3 has a length of 21 residues. The sequence is cut down to CDR3 DNA, 63 bases in frame from base 1. Trimming costs V 6 bases and J 0 bases, and their ends lie 30 bases apart. The clonotype was recovered from a woman aged 18-35 years in good health and CMV-seropositive. Sample: PBMCs. The chain couples TRBV27 to TRBJ1-5, with TRBD1 tentatively as D gene (5 bases match). The nucleotide sequence reads TGTGCCAGCAGCCCGACGCAGAACCCGGGACTCAGACCCCTTAGCAATCAGCCCCAGCATTTT. Translated, it reads CASSPTQNPGLRPLSNQPQHF.